This is a list of T cell receptor beta chains from one sample in a study of blood T cell repertoires in COVID-19. Profiling relied on immunoSEQ multiplex PCR, and the TCRdb table lists in-frame clones only, not all of them. The sample records under 300,000 clones, 80% to 90% being singletons. Specimen: peripheral blood. These receptors came from a woman in her 70s with acute or convalescent COVID-19. Both conserved end residues are part of each CDR3. The order of the fields is J gene, clone size, V gene, D gene, CDR3 DNA, CDR3 protein. The D gene is left open where the match is weak. A clone size is listed for some rows: how often the clone was seen (once, few, many), or a class if it is expanded.

TRBJ1-4	-	TRBV18	-	TGTGCCAGCTCACTAACGACTCCCGCGGGGGAAAAACTGTTTTTT	CASSLTTPAGEKLFF
TRBJ1-1	-	TRBV10-3	-	TGTGCCATCAGTGCATCCCCCCCGGACACTGAAGCTTTCTTT	CAISASPPDTEAFF
TRBJ1-2	-	TRBV9	TRBD1	TGTGCCAGCAGCGTAAATACCTACGGACAGGCCTATGGCTACACCTTC	CASSVNTYGQAYGYTF
TRBJ1-2	-	TRBV7-2	TRBD1	TGTGCCAGCAGCCCTCAGACAGGGGGCAGCTATGGCTACACCTTC	CASSPQTGGSYGYTF
TRBJ1-1	-	TRBV3-1/TRBV3-2	-	TGTGCCAGCAGACGTGGTGAGGGAAGCGCTGAAGCTTTCTTT	CASRRGEGSAEAFF
TRBJ1-3	-	TRBV5-1	TRBD1	TGCGCCAGCAGCCCCGGGACAGGGGGCTCAGGAAACACCATATATTTT	CASSPGTGGSGNTIYF
TRBJ1-2	-	TRBV11-2	-	TGTGCCAGCAGCTTAGGGGTGGCGGGCTATGGCTACACCTTC	CASSLGVAGYGYTF
TRBJ2-7	-	TRBV2	-	TGTGCCAGCAGGACGGACACCCGAGAGCAGTACTTC	CASRTDTREQYF
TRBJ2-1	-	TRBV3-1/TRBV3-2	-	TGTGCCAGCAGCGGAGTAAATGAGCAGTTCTTC	CASSGVNEQFF
TRBJ1-5	few	TRBV2	-	TGTGCCAGCAGTGGGAGACAGGCCCTAAATCAGCCCCAGCATTTT	CASSGRQALNQPQHF
TRBJ2-2	-	TRBV18	TRBD2	TGTGCCAGCTCACGCACTAGCGGGGGGCCGATAACCGGGGAGCTGTTTTTT	CASSRTSGGPITGELFF
TRBJ1-1	few	TRBV6-5	TRBD1	TGTGCCAGCAGTACCGGACAGGGGGTCACTGAAGCTTTCTTT	CASSTGQGVTEAFF
TRBJ2-3	few	TRBV30	-	TGTGCCTGGAGTCTAGGCCCAACCACAGATACGCAGTATTTT	CAWSLGPTTDTQYF
TRBJ2-3	-	TRBV7-9	TRBD2	TGTGCCAGCAGCTTCGGACTAGCGGGGCCAGATACGCAGTATTTT	CASSFGLAGPDTQYF
TRBJ2-3	-	TRBV2	-	TGTGCCAGCAGCGCTGGGACACTAACTTCCACAGATACGCAGTATTTT	CASSAGTLTSTDTQYF
TRBJ1-1	-	TRBV6-6	-	TGTGCCAGCAGGGACTACACTATGGGGGCTTTCTTT	CASRDYTMGAFF
TRBJ1-1	-	TRBV4-2	-	TGTGCCAGCAGCCAAGAAGGACAAAGGGACACTGAAGCTTTCTTT	CASSQEGQRDTEAFF
TRBJ2-1	-	TRBV10-1	-	TGCGCCAGCAGTGAGAGGACTCAGGCGGAGCAGTTCTTC	CASSERTQAEQFF
TRBJ2-6	-	TRBV7-9	TRBD1	TGTGCCAGCACTGGGGACAGGGAGGGATCTGGGGCCAACGTCCTGACTTTC	CASTGDREGSGANVLTF
TRBJ2-2	few	TRBV5-1	-	TGCGCCAGCACCTACCGTGAGGGGGGGCCCGGGGAGCTGTTTTTT	CASTYREGGPGELFF
TRBJ1-1	-	TRBV27	TRBD1	TGTGCCAGCAGTTCTCCCCGGGACAGTGGTAAAGCTTTCTTT	CASSSPRDSGKAFF
TRBJ2-3	-	TRBV10-1	-	TGCGCCAGCAGTGAGTCTGGACGGACTAGCACAGATACGCAGTATTTT	CASSESGRTSTDTQYF
TRBJ1-2	-	TRBV10-1	-	TGCGCCAGCAGTCCCGAGGGGGGGGTACAGGGCGGCTACACCTTC	CASSPEGGVQGGYTF
TRBJ1-5	-	TRBV24-1	-	TGTGCCACCAGTGCGGGTAGCAATCAGCCCCAGCATTTT	CATSAGSNQPQHF
TRBJ2-5	-	TRBV6-5	-	TGTGCCAGCAGTCTATCCCGAGAGACCCAGTACTTC	CASSLSRETQYF
TRBJ1-5	-	TRBV10-1	-	TGCGCCAGCAGTGAGTCGAGGCAGCCCCAGCATTTT	CASSESRQPQHF
TRBJ1-1	few	TRBV6-6	-	TGTGCCAGCAGTTACTATGGTAGGAACACTGAAGCTTTCTTT	CASSYYGRNTEAFF
TRBJ2-1	-	TRBV6-5	-	TGTGCCAGCAGTCTCTTTGTGGGGGGTGATGAGCAGTTCTTC	CASSLFVGGDEQFF
TRBJ2-5	once	TRBV4-1	TRBD2	TGCGCCAGCAGCCAAGATATAGGGAGGGCCGAGACCCAGTACTTC	CASSQDIGRAETQYF
TRBJ1-5	-	TRBV7-2	-	TGTGCCAGCAGCCCCAGGGTTTTTCAGCCCCAGCATTTT	CASSPRVFQPQHF
TRBJ2-2	-	TRBV7-8	-	TGTGCCAGCAAAAGAGCGGTTAACACCGGGGAGCTGTTTTTT	CASKRAVNTGELFF
TRBJ2-3	-	TRBV6-6	-	TGTGCCAGCAGTCCCTTTAGACTAGCAGGGGGCACAGATACGCAGTATTTT	CASSPFRLAGGTDTQYF
TRBJ2-7	-	TRBV5-1	TRBD1	TGCGCCAGCAGCGGGGACAGCAGGTCCTACGAGCAGTACTTC	CASSGDSRSYEQYF
TRBJ1-1	-	TRBV5-1	-	TGCGCCAGCAGGGATAGAAGCGAGAACACTGAAGCTTTCTTT	CASRDRSENTEAFF
TRBJ2-7	-	TRBV19	TRBD2	TGTGCCAGTAGAAGCGGGGGGCCTTCCTACGAGCAGTACTTC	CASRSGGPSYEQYF
TRBJ1-6	few	TRBV9	-	TGTGCCAGCAGCGCTCAGGGAGGGAGTTCACCCCTCCACTTT	CASSAQGGSSPLHF
TRBJ1-1	-	TRBV5-1	-	TGCGCCAGCAGCCGTAATACGGACAGAGCCCTTGAAGCTTTCTTT	CASSRNTDRALEAFF
TRBJ2-3	-	TRBV5-6	TRBD1	TGTGCCAGCAGCCTGCCCCAGCGACAGGGCTTCTGGAATACGCAGTATTTT	CASSLPQRQGFWNTQYF
TRBJ1-6	-	TRBV5-1	-	TGCGCCAGCAGCAAAGAGGGCAATAATTCACCCCTCCACTTT	CASSKEGNNSPLHF
TRBJ1-2	-	TRBV27	-	TGTGCCAGCAGTCCTGGGGGGGGCGCCTTCGGGGGCTACACCTTC	CASSPGGGAFGGYTF
TRBJ1-3	-	TRBV12-3/TRBV12-4	-	TGTGCCAGCAGTCTTAGACACGGGGACACCATATATTTT	CASSLRHGDTIYF
TRBJ2-7	-	TRBV15	TRBD1	TGTGCTACCGGGACAGGGAACCTGTACGAGCAGTACTTC	CATGTGNLYEQYF
TRBJ1-4	once	TRBV29-1	-	TGCAGCGTCGCCTCGAGGGATAAACTGTTTTTT	CSVASRDKLFF
TRBJ2-7	-	TRBV5-1	-	TGCGCCAGCTCTAACACAGGGCCAAACGAGCAGTACTTC	CASSNTGPNEQYF
TRBJ2-7	-	TRBV30	-	TGTGCCTGGAGTGTACAGAACGAGCAGTACTTC	CAWSVQNEQYF
TRBJ2-2	few	TRBV2	-	TGTGCCAGCAGTGAATACGGCACCGGGGAGCTGTTTTTT	CASSEYGTGELFF
TRBJ2-5	-	TRBV7-2	TRBD2	TGTGCCAGCAGCTCGCCGGGGGGGACCCAGTACTTC	CASSSPGGTQYF
TRBJ2-5	-	TRBV6-5	-	TGTGCCACAAGATCAGGACAGAGGGCACAAGAGACCCAGTACTTC	CATRSGQRAQETQYF
TRBJ2-5	-	TRBV15	-	TGTGCCACCAGCACCGGGAAAAACCCCCGGGAGACCCAGTACTTC	CATSTGKNPRETQYF
TRBJ1-1	-	TRBV6-1	TRBD1	TGTGCCAGCGTAGGACAGGGGGTCGACACTGAAGCTTTCTTT	CASVGQGVDTEAFF
TRBJ2-3	once	TRBV27	-	TGTGCCAGCAGTTTTTTGGCTTTTGTAGATACGCAGTATTTT	CASSFLAFVDTQYF
TRBJ2-7	-	TRBV10-3	TRBD2	TGTGCCACTCTAAGCGGGGCCCAGTACGAGCAGTACTTC	CATLSGAQYEQYF